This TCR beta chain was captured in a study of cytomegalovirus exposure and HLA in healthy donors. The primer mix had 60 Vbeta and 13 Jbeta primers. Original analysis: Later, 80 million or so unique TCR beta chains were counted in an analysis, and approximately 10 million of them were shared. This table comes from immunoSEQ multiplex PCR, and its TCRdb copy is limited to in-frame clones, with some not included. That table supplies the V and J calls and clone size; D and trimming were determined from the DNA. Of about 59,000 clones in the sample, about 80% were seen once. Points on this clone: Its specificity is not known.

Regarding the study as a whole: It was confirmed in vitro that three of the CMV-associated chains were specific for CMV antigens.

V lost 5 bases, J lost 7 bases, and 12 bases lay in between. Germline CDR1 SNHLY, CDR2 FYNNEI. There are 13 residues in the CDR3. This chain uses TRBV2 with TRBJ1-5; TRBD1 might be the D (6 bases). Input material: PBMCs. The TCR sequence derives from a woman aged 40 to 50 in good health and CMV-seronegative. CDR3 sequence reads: CASSTGSGQPQHF. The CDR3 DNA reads TGTGCCAGCAGTACAGGGAGCGGCCAGCCCCAGCATTTT.